These 29 T cell receptor beta chains were all obtained from the same sample, sequenced in a study of T cell changes during pregnancy in multiple sclerosis. The table came from immunoSEQ multiplex PCR; TCRdb's copy has only in-frame clones and leaves some out. The sample has tens of thousands of clones; nearly 95% are singletons. Sequencing used CD4+ T cells from peripheral blood mononuclear cells, obtained in the third trimester of pregnancy. All receptors derive from a female donor with multiple sclerosis, enrolled in a pregnancy study.

The V and J genes are TRBV18 and TRBJ1-5; TRBD1 matches at 7 bases. V was pared by 3 bases and J by 0 bases, with 5 bases of the junction left unmatched. The CDR3 totals 16 residues. Germline V gene sequence: CDR1 KGHSH, CDR2 LQKENI. CDR3 DNA: TGTGCCAGCTCACCGAAGACAGGGAGTAGCAATCAGCCCCAGCATTTT. Protein product: CASSPKTGSSNQPQHF.

This clone appeared a single time. V gene TRBV10-3 combines with J gene TRBJ2-7; D perhaps matches TRBD2 (5 bases). There are 14 residues in the CDR3. The V and J ends lost 6 bases and 0 bases respectively, with 12 bases between them. The germline gives CDR1 ENHRY, CDR2 SYGVKD. The CDR3 reads CAIRPSGISYEQYF. CDR3 nucleotide sequence: TGTGCCATCAGGCCTTCGGGGATCTCCTACGAGCAGTACTTC.

This clone was seen only a few times. The gene calls are TRBV6-4 and TRBJ1-1; D possibly corresponds to TRBD1 (6 bases). The CDR3 sequence is 15 residues long. V dropped 3 bases and J dropped 0 bases, with 11 bases sitting between them. Germline CDR1 is MRHNA and CDR2 is SNTAGT. The CDR3 is CASSEWGRVNTEAFF. The CDR3 DNA reads TGTGCCAGCAGTGAGTGGGGGCGGGTGAACACTGAAGCTTTCTTT.

V and J are TRBV19 and TRBJ2-3; 8 positions agree with TRBD2. The germline CDR1 and CDR2 sequences are LNHDA and SQIVND (reference sequence). Losses at the gene ends were 3 bases for V and 7 bases for J; bases not matched to a gene: 12. The CDR3 consists of 16 residues. Here the CDR3 DNA reads TGTGCCAGTAGTATCCCCGGGGGGGCAGGGTCGAATACGCAGTATTTT. This encodes CASSIPGGAGSNTQYF.

The chain employs TRBV5-6 and TRBJ2-7; 7 nucleotides line up with TRBD1. Per the germline V gene, CDR1 is SGHDT and CDR2 is YYEEEE. The trim removed 4 bases at V and 6 bases at J, leaving 13 bases unmatched. This CDR3 contains 15 residues. CDR3 sequence: CASSGTGTVSLEQYF. The CDR3 nucleotides read TGTGCCAGCAGCGGTACCGGGACAGTCTCACTCGAGCAGTACTTC.

The chain employs TRBV4-1 and TRBJ2-3, with D possibly matching TRBD2 (6 bases). There are 17 residues in the CDR3. Trimming cost V 1 base and J 0 bases, with 14 bases left between them. Germline CDR1 is MGHRA and CDR2 is YSYEKL. The CDR3, as DNA: TGCGCCAGCAGCCAAGGTGTCGGGGGTAGGAGCACAGATACGCAGTATTTT. This gives the protein CASSQGVGGRSTDTQYF.

The chain joins TRBV2 to TRBJ2-3, with 7 positions matching TRBD2. The V gene end was trimmed by 5 bases and the J gene end by 0 bases; junction bases not matched to a gene: 5. Germline V gives CDR1 SNHLY, CDR2 FYNNEI. The CDR3 extends over 15 amino acids. The CDR3 is CASSRLAGSTDTQYF. In nucleotides, the CDR3 is TGTGCCAGCAGTCGACTAGCTGGTAGCACAGATACGCAGTATTTT.

The chain recombines TRBV6-5 with TRBJ2-4, with D possibly being TRBD2 (7 bases). V lost 0 bases to trimming and J lost 2 bases, with 11 bases between them. The germline V gene encodes CDR1 MNHEY and CDR2 SVGAGI. The CDR3 runs 16 residues. The CDR3 loop reads CASSYSKGGTKNIQYF. The CDR3 coding sequence is TGTGCCAGCAGTTACTCGAAGGGGGGGACCAAAAACATTCAGTACTTC.

The V and J genes are TRBV7-2 and TRBJ2-5; TRBD1 is a possible D gene (5 bases). Germline V CDR1 and CDR2: SGHTA, FQGNSA. The CDR3 loop spans 14 amino acids. Trimming stripped 1 base from V and 4 bases from J, with 10 bases between. CDR3 in DNA: TGTGCCAGCAGCTTAGGGGCTGGGGCAGAGACCCAGTACTTC. It is translated as CASSLGAGAETQYF.

This clone occurred a few times. This chain uses TRBV4-2 with TRBJ1-2; D remains ambiguous. The V end lost 0 bases, the J end lost 8 bases, and 13 bases lay between the germline ends. The germline CDR1 and CDR2 sequences are LGHNA and YNFKEQ. The CDR3 is made up of 14 amino acids. The CDR3 loop reads CASSQDLSIRGYTF. DNA for the CDR3: TGTGCCAGCAGCCAAGACCTGTCAATTCGGGGCTACACCTTC.

The gene calls are TRBV19 and TRBJ2-3, with D perhaps TRBD1 (5 bases). In germline, CDR1 is LNHDA, CDR2 SQIVND (reference sequence). CDR3 length equals 14 residues. Trimming took off 3 bases at V and 4 bases at J, with 11 bases between the two ends. CDR3 residues: CASSIQGKADTQYF. The CDR3 DNA sequence: TGTGCCAGTAGTATTCAGGGAAAGGCAGATACGCAGTATTTT.

This rearrangement joins TRBV5-6 to TRBJ1-1, with 7 bases aligning to TRBD1. CDR1 SGHDT and CDR2 YYEEEE come from the germline V gene. CDR3 length: 11 residues. V lost 4 bases, J lost 11 bases, and 5 bases stayed unmatched. The CDR3 is CASSRGPNAFF. CDR3 nucleotide sequence: TGTGCCAGCAGCAGGGGGCCGAACGCTTTCTTT.

V gene TRBV11-2 combines with J gene TRBJ1-6, with D possibly matching TRBD1 (6 bases). The length of the CDR3 is 17 residues. CDR1 and CDR2 from the germline V gene are SGHAT and FQNNGV. Trimming stripped 5 bases from V and 2 bases from J, with 16 bases between. CDR3 coding DNA: TGTGCCAGCAGCCAGGGTGCGCAGGGGACCTATAATTCACCCCTCCACTTT. Its protein product is CASSQGAQGTYNSPLHF.

The chain employs TRBV5-6 and TRBJ1-3; the D gene is possibly TRBD1 (6 bases). CDR3 size: 17 residues. Germline lookup yields CDR1 SGHDT and CDR2 YYEEEE. Deletions cut 2 bases from V and 2 bases from J, with 17 bases between. The chain's CDR3 is CASSLLHLRQAGNTIYF. The CDR3 DNA reads TGTGCCAGCAGCTTACTACACCTACGACAGGCTGGAAACACCATATATTTT.

The rearrangement uses TRBV2 and TRBJ1-2; weak D call: TRBD1 (5 bases). Germline CDR1 is SNHLY and CDR2 is FYNNEI. The CDR3 loop spans 13 amino acids. The V end was cut by 6 bases, the J end by 3 bases, with 11 bases between. Written as DNA, the CDR3 is TGTGCCAGCAGCGGGCAGACAGACTATGGCTACACCTTC. Its protein is CASSGQTDYGYTF.

The chain links TRBV6-1 to TRBJ2-3; 8 bases are a match to TRBD2. The CDR3 is 16 amino acids. CDR1 and CDR2 from the germline V gene are MNHNS and SASEGT. V gave up 2 bases and J gave up 2 bases; unmatched junction bases: 6. CDR3 nucleotide sequence: TGTGCCAGCAGTGAACTTTCTAGCGGGTACACAGATACGCAGTATTTT. It specifies CASSELSSGYTDTQYF.

This chain uses TRBV15 with TRBJ1-4; TRBD1 is a possible D gene (6 bases). Germline V gene sequence: CDR1 LNHNV, CDR2 YYDKDF (reference sequence). The CDR3 runs 15 residues. V lost 1 base to trimming and J lost 5 bases, with 11 bases between them. The CDR3 DNA reads TGTGCCACCAGCAGAGGGACAGACTACAATGAAAAACTGTTTTTT. Its translation: CATSRGTDYNEKLFF.

The chain recombines TRBV7-8 with TRBJ2-3, with TRBD2 identical over 14 bases. CDR3 length: 18 amino acids. The germline V gene encodes CDR1 SGHVS and CDR2 FQNEAQ. J was trimmed by 0 bases and V by 6 bases; bases with no gene match: 8. This CDR3 reads CASRPRLAGGRSTDTQYF. CDR3 DNA sequence: TGTGCCAGCAGACCTAGACTAGCGGGGGGGCGGAGCACAGATACGCAGTATTTT.

The V call is TRBV9, the J call TRBJ1-4, with 7 bases matching TRBD1. The CDR3 consists of 15 residues. J lost 5 bases, V lost 0 bases, and 4 bases had no gene match. Germline-derived CDR1 and CDR2 are SGDLS and YYNGEE. The CDR3 loop reads CASSVGLQGNEKLFF. In nucleotides, the CDR3 is TGTGCCAGCAGCGTAGGTCTACAGGGGAATGAAAAACTGTTTTTT.

The chain is built from TRBV6-6 and TRBJ2-1; D might be TRBD2 (6 bases). The CDR3 runs to 15 residues. Germline assignment: CDR1 MNHNY and CDR2 SVGAGI (reference sequence). Trimming left V 4 bases short and J 4 bases short, with 14 bases between. The DNA of the CDR3 is TGTGCCAGCAGTTCCCCCGGGACTGAGTACAATGAGCAGTTCTTC. Translated, it gives CASSSPGTEYNEQFF.

This chain joins TRBV30 and TRBJ2-1; 11 positions match TRBD1. The CDR3 is made up of 16 amino acids. Germline V gene data show CDR1 as GTSNPN and CDR2 as SVGIG (reference sequence). With V trimmed by 0 bases and J by 3 bases, 4 bases remained unmatched. This chain's CDR3 is CAWSVFGTGGYNEQFF. The CDR3 DNA sequence: TGTGCCTGGAGTGTCTTTGGGACAGGGGGCTACAATGAGCAGTTCTTC.

About this clone: Different DNA sequences within this sample yield the same CDR3. This chain connects TRBV7-9 to TRBJ1-2, with TRBD1 as a possible D gene (5 bases). In germline, CDR1 is SEHNR, CDR2 FQNEAQ (reference sequence). The ends were cut back, 0 bases at V and 8 bases at J, with 10 bases in the middle. This CDR3 region has 13 residues. CDR3 sequence: CASSLAGQGGYTF. The CDR3 DNA reads as TGTGCCAGCAGCTTAGCCGGGCAGGGCGGCTACACCTTC.

The chain recombines TRBV6-5 with TRBJ2-1; TRBD2 matches at 11 bases. The CDR3 spans 15 residues. The trim removed 6 bases at V and 7 bases at J, leaving 8 bases unmatched. Per the germline V gene, CDR1 is MNHEY and CDR2 is SVGAGI. The CDR3: CASRSPGLAANEQFF. The CDR3, as DNA: TGTGCCAGCAGATCGCCGGGACTAGCGGCGAATGAGCAGTTCTTC.

The chain carries TRBV2 and TRBJ1-1; D might be TRBD1 (6 bases). V was pared by 4 bases and J by 2 bases, with 20 bases between. CDR1 is SNHLY, CDR2 FYNNEI, per germline. CDR3 length: 17 amino acids. CDR3 in DNA: TGTGCCAGCAGTGCCTCTACAGGGAGGGTAATAAACACTGAAGCTTTCTTT. Its translation is CASSASTGRVINTEAFF.

V usage is TRBV5-4 and J usage is TRBJ2-3, with 10 bases fitting TRBD1. CDR1 and CDR2 (germline): SGHNT, YYREEE (reference sequence). Losses at the gene ends were 4 bases for V and 3 bases for J; bases not matched to a gene: 8. This CDR3 spans 16 amino acids. CDR3 amino acids: CASSPRDRGKTDTQYF. The CDR3 nucleotides read TGTGCCAGCAGCCCCCGGGACAGGGGTAAAACAGATACGCAGTATTTT.

The chain joins TRBV5-1 to TRBJ1-3, with a weak D call TRBD1 (5 bases). Germline CDR1 and CDR2: SGHRS and YFSETQ. V was clipped by 0 bases and J by 5 bases, with 21 bases between them. The length of the CDR3 is 18 residues. The CDR3 nucleotides read TGCGCCAGCAGCTTGGAGTTCAGATCGACAGAGTCAAGAAACACCATATATTTT. Encoded protein: CASSLEFRSTESRNTIYF.

This sequence joins TRBV14 and TRBJ1-5, with 7 bases that match TRBD1. The CDR3 runs to 14 residues. V lost 3 bases, J lost 5 bases, and 4 bases stayed unmatched. CDR1 SGHDN and CDR2 FVKESK come from the germline V gene. CDR3 residues: CASSQGTVYQPQHF. In DNA form, the CDR3 reads TGTGCCAGCAGCCAGGGGACAGTCTATCAGCCCCAGCATTTT. Variable domain in full (rest from reference TRBV14 and TRBJ1-5): EAGVTQFPSHSVIEKGQTVTLRCDPISGHDNLYWYRRVMGKEIKFLLHFVKESKQDESGMPNNRFLAERTGGTYSTLKVQPAELEDSGVYFCASSQGTVYQPQHFGDGTRLSIL.

V and J are TRBV6-1 and TRBJ2-1; TRBD1 is a possible D gene (6 bases). Germline lookup yields CDR1 MNHNS and CDR2 SASEGT. This CDR3 is built from 16 residues. V lost 4 bases to trimming and J lost 5 bases, with 18 bases between them. As DNA, the CDR3 is TGTGCCAGCAGTGCTACCTCAAGGACAGTACACAATGAGCAGTTCTTC. Translating it yields CASSATSRTVHNEQFF.

The chain carries TRBV7-9 and TRBJ2-3; 8 nucleotides align to TRBD2. With V trimmed by 5 bases and J by 5 bases, 15 bases remained unmatched. This CDR3 is built from 17 residues. In germline, CDR1 is SEHNR, CDR2 FQNEAQ (reference sequence). This CDR3 reads CASSAPLGSGALDTQYF. As DNA, the CDR3 is TGTGCCAGCAGCGCCCCCCTGGGTAGCGGGGCTTTAGATACGCAGTATTTT.